This TCR beta chain derives from a study of regulatory T cells in long-lasting Graves disease. General study results and limits: Clonotypes that were public and shared totalled 2,500 to 3,000 in persistent patients versus roughly 1,000 in new patients.

The V end was cut by 3 bases, the J end by 0 bases, with 8 bases between. Germline CDR1 MNHNS, CDR2 SASEGT. The CDR3 consists of 15 residues. The time point denotes: newly diagnosed GD, antithyroid drugs for less than 3 months. PBMC RNA served as the TCR library source. The TCR beta library used iRepertoire HTBI primers with Arm-PCR amplification of CDR3. A single record per CDR3 protein comes from TCRdb applying MiXCR to the multiplex PCR reads. This sample has 380,000 or so distinct CDR3 sequences, with roughly 16% found just once. This clonotype showed up just a few times. What it binds is unknown. Another study also made use of these data, one on T cells in Graves' hyperthyroidism and ophthalmopathy. That publication notes: Every diagnosis used clinical symptoms, serum thyroxine and TRAb, thyroid ultrasound and orbital computed tomography. TCR CDR3 underwent first-round RT-PCR with the HTBI primer set. Ophthalmopathy prediction by the model preceded onset by a median roughly 6 months.

V usage is TRBV6-1 and J usage is TRBJ1-4; D is uncertain. The sequence derives from a woman younger than 35 with Graves disease. The sample consisted of peripheral blood mononuclear cells (PBMCs), taken at new diagnosis, from a patient treated with antithyroid drugs. CDR3 sequence (DNA): TGTGCCAGCAGTGAGCGAGGTGCAACTAATGAAAAACTGTTTTTT. It is translated as CASSERGATNEKLFF.